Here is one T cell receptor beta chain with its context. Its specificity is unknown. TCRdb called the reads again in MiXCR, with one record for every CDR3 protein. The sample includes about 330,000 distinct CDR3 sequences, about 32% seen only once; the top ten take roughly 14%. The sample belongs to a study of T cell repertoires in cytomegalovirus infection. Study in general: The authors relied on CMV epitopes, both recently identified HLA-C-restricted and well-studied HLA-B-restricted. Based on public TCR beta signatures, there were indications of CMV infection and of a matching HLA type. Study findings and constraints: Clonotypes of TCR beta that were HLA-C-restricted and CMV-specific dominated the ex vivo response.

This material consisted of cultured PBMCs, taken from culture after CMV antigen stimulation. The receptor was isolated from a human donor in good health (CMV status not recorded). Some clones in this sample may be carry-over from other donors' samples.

The CDR3 DNA reads as TGCAGTGCTTCCGGGACTAACTACGAGCAGTACTTC. Protein sequence: CSASGTNYEQYF. The rearrangement links TRBV20-1 to TRBJ2-7, with 7 bases that match TRBD2. V shed 5 bases and J 3 bases; nucleotides not matched to a gene: 4. Looked up from germline, CDR1 is DFQATT and CDR2 is SNEGSKA (reference sequence). This CDR3 is 12 amino acids long.